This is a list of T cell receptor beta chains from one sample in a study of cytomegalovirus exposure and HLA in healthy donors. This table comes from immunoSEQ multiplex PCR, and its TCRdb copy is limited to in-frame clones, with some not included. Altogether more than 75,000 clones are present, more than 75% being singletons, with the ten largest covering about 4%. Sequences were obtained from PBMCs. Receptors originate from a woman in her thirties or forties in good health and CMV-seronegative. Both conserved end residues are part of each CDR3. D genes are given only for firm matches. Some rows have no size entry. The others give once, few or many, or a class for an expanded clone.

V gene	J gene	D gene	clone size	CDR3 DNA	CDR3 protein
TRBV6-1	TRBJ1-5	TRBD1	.	TGTGCCAGCAGTGTGGGGACAGGGGGCGGCAATCAGCCCCAGCATTTT	CASSVGTGGGNQPQHF
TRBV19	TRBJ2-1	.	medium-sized	TGTGCCAGTAGTGAGGACACAGGGCGGCAGTTCTTC	CASSEDTGRQFF
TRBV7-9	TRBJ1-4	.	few	TGTGCCAGCAGTTCGTACATAACAGGGAATGAAAAACTGTTTTTT	CASSSYITGNEKLFF
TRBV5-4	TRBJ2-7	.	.	TGTGCCAGCAGCCCTGCCGGGATAGGGAGCTCCTACGAGCAGTACTTC	CASSPAGIGSSYEQYF
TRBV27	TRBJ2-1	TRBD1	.	TGTGCCAGCAGTGACAGGGGTGGGTTGTCCTACAATGAGCAGTTCTTC	CASSDRGGLSYNEQFF
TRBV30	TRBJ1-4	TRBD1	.	TGTGCCTGGAGACCCGGACAGGGGGCTAATGAAAAACTGTTTTTT	CAWRPGQGANEKLFF
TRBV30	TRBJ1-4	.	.	TGTGCCTGGAGTGTACTTACAACTAATGAAAAACTGTTTTTT	CAWSVLTTNEKLFF
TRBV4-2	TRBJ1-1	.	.	TGTGCCAGCAGCCAAGAACAGGGAAACACTGAAGCTTTCTTT	CASSQEQGNTEAFF
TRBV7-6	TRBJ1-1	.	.	TGTGCCAGCAGCCCAGGGATAGTTAATGAAGCTTTCTTT	CASSPGIVNEAFF
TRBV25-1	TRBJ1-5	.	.	TGTGCCAGCAGTGAATCTAGCGTTGTCCCCAATCAGCCCCAGCATTTT	CASSESSVVPNQPQHF
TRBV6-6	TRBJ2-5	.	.	TGTGCCAGCAGTTACTCGCGGGAAGACCAAGAGACCCAGTACTTC	CASSYSREDQETQYF
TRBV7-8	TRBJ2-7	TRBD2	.	TGTGCCAGCAGCTCAAGCGGGGGCTACGAGCAGTACTTC	CASSSSGGYEQYF
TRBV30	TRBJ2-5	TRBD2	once	TGTGCCTGGAGAAGCGGGGGTGAGACCCAGTACTTC	CAWRSGGETQYF
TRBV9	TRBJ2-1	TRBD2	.	TGTGCCAGCAGCCTAGCGGGGGTCTACAATGAGCAGTTCTTC	CASSLAGVYNEQFF
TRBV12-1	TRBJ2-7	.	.	TGTGCCAGCAGCCAACGGACTAGCGGGGTTATGACCTACGAGCAGTACTTC	CASSQRTSGVMTYEQYF
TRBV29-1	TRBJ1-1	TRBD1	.	TGCAGCGTTGCCGGACAGGGTTACCTTGAAGCTTTCTTT	CSVAGQGYLEAFF
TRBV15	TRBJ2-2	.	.	TGTGCCACCAGCAGAGAGGTGACACGGAACACCGGGGAGCTGTTTTTT	CATSREVTRNTGELFF
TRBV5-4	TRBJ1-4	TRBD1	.	TGTGCCAGCAGCACAGCCCCAGGGGGTAATAATGAAAAACTGTTTTTT	CASSTAPGGNNEKLFF
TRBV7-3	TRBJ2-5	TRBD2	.	TGTGCCAGCAGCGCTAGCGGGGGGGTACAAGAGACCCAGTACTTC	CASSASGGVQETQYF
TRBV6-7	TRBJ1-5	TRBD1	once	TGTGCCAGCCCTCCCCCGACAGGGGGCAATCAGCCCCAGCATTTT	CASPPPTGGNQPQHF
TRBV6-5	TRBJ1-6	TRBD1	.	TGTGCCAGCAGTTTACTGGGACAGGGTGGGGGTTCACCCCTCCACTTT	CASSLLGQGGGSPLHF
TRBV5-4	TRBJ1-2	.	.	TGTGCCAGCAGCTTGGCGACGGGCTATGGCTACACCTTC	CASSLATGYGYTF
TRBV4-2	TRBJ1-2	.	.	TGTGCCAGCAGCCAAGATGGAGGGCGGGGGGATGGCTACACCTTC	CASSQDGGRGDGYTF
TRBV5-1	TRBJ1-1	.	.	TGCGCCAGCAGCCCTGCTGTGGGGCTGAACACTGAAGCTTTCTTT	CASSPAVGLNTEAFF
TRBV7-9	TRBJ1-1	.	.	TGTTCCAGCAGTATTATGAACACTGAAGCTTTCTTT	CSSSIMNTEAFF
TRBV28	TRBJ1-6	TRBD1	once	TGTGCCAGCAGTTTAGTGACCGGGACAGGGTATTCACCCCTCCACTTT	CASSLVTGTGYSPLHF
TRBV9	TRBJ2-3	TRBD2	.	TGTGCCAGCAGCATCAGCGGGGGGGCTGACACAGATACGCAGTATTTT	CASSISGGADTDTQYF
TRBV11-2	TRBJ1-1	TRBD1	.	TGTGCCAGCAGCGTCCGGGACAGGGGATCCCCTGAAGCTTTCTTT	CASSVRDRGSPEAFF
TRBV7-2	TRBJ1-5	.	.	TGTGCCAGCAGCCTGGGAGGGATTTGGCAGCCCCAGCATTTT	CASSLGGIWQPQHF
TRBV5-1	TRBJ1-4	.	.	TGCGCCAGCAGCTTGGGTGAAGAGGGTGAAAAACTGTTTTTT	CASSLGEEGEKLFF
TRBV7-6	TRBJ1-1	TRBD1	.	TGTGCCAGCAGCCCGGACAGGGGTTTCACTGAAGCTTTCTTT	CASSPDRGFTEAFF
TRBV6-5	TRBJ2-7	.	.	TGTGCCAGCAGTTACAGGGGGTGGGAGGGGTCCTACGAGCAGTACTTC	CASSYRGWEGSYEQYF
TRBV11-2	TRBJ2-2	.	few	TGTGCCAGCAGCGCCAAGGCGGATGGTTTTTCCGGGGAGCTGTTTTTT	CASSAKADGFSGELFF
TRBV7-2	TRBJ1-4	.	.	TGTGCCAGCAGCTTACGGGGGGCGTATGAAAAACTGTTTTTT	CASSLRGAYEKLFF
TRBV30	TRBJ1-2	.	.	TGTGCCTGGACAGGGGACAACTATGGCTACACCTTC	CAWTGDNYGYTF
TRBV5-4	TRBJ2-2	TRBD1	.	TGTGCCAGCAGCTGGGGACAGGGGGCGACCGGGGAGCTGTTTTTT	CASSWGQGATGELFF
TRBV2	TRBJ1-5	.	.	TGTGCCAGCAGCGTGGCCCAAAATCAGCCCCAGCATTTT	CASSVAQNQPQHF
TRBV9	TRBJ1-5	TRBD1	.	TGTGCCAGCAGCGTTGGACAGGGGACGAATCAGCCCCAGCATTTT	CASSVGQGTNQPQHF
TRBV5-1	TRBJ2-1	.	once	TGCGCCAGCAGCTCCGGTTGGGGGACGAGGGGGGGCCAGAGCTCCTACAATGAGCAGTTCTTC	CASSSGWGTRGGQSSYNEQFF
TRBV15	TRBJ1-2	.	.	TGTGCCACCAGCAGGGCCCTTCCCGACGGACAACCCGGCGGCTACCCCTTC	CATSRALPDGQPGGYPF